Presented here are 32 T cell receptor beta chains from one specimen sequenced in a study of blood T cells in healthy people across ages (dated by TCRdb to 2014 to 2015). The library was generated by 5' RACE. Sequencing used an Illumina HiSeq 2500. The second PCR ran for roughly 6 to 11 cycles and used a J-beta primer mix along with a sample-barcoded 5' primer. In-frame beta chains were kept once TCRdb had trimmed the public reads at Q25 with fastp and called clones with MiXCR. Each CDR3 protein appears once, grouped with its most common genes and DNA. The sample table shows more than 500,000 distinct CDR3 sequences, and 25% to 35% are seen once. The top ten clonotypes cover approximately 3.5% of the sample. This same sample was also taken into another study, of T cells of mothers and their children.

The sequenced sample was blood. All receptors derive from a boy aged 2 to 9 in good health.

The CDR3 DNA sequence: TGTGCCAGCAGCACCTACAGCGGGAGCTCCTACAATGAGCAGTTCTTC. Residues: CASSTYSGSSYNEQFF. The rearrangement joins TRBV7-6 to TRBJ2-1; 8 nucleotides match TRBD2. Germline V lookup: CDR1 SGHVS, CDR2 FNYEAQ. The CDR3 runs to 16 residues. Trimming cost V 5 bases and J 0 bases; bases outside gene matches: 6.

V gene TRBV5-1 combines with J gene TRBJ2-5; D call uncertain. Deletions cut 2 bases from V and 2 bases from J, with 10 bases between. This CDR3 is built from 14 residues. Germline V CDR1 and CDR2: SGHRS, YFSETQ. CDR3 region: CASSLSSSQETQYF. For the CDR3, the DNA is TGCGCCAGCAGCTTAAGTTCCTCGCAAGAGACCCAGTACTTC.

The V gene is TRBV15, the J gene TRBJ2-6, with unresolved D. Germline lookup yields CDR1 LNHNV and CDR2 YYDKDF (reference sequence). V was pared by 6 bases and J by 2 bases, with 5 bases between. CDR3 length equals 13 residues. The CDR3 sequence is CATRATGANVLTF. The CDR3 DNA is TGTGCCACCAGAGCCACTGGGGCCAACGTCCTGACTTTC.

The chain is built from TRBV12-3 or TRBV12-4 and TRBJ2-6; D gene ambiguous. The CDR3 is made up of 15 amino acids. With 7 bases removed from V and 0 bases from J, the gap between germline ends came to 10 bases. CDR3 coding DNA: TGTGCCAGCACCGGAACCCACTCTGGGGCCAACGTCCTGACTTTC. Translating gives CASTGTHSGANVLTF.

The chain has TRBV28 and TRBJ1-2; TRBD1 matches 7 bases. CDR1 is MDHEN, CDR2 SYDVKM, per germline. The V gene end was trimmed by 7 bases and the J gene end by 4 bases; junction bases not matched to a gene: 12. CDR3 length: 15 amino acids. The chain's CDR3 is CASIQQGPAGYGYTF. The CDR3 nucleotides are TGTGCCAGCATCCAACAGGGGCCGGCGGGCTATGGCTACACCTTC.

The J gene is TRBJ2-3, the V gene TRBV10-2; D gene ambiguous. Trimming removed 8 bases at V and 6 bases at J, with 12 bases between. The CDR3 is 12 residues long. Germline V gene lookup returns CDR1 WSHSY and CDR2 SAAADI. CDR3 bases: TGCGCCAGCTCGACCGGCAGGGATACGCAGTATTTT. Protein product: CASSTGRDTQYF.

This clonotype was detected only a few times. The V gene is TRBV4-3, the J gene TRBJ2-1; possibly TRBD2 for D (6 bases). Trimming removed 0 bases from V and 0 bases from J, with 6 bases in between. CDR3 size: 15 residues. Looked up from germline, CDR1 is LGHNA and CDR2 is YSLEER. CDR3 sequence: CASSQEGGSYNEQFF. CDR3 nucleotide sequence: TGCGCCAGCAGCCAAGAGGGAGGCTCCTACAATGAGCAGTTCTTC.

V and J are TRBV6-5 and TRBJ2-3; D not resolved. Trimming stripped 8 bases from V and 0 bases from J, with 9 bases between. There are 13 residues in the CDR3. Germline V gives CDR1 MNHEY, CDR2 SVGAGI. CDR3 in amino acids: CASLETSTDTQYF. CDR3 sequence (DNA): TGTGCCAGCCTAGAAACTAGCACAGATACGCAGTATTTT.

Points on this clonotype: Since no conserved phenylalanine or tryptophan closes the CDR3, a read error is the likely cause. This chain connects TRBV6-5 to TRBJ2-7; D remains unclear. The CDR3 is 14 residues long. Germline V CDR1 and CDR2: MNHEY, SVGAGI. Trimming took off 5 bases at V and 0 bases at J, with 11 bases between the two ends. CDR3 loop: CASSPGPYSYEQYL. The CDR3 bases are TGTGCCAGCAGTCCCGGACCTTACTCCTACGAGCAGTACCTC.

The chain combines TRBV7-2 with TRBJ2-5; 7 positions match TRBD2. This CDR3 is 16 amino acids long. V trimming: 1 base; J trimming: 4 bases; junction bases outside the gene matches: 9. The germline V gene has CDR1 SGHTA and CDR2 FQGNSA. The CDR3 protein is CASSLESWTRGETQYF. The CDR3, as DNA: TGTGCCAGCAGCTTAGAATCCTGGACTAGAGGAGAGACCCAGTACTTC.

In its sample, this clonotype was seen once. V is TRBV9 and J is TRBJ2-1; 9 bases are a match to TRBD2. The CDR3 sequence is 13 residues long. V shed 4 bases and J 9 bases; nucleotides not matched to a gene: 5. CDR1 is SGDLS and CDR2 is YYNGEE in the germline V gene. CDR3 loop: CASSTLAGPEQFF. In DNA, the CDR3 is TGTGCCAGCAGCACACTAGCGGGTCCTGAGCAGTTCTTC.

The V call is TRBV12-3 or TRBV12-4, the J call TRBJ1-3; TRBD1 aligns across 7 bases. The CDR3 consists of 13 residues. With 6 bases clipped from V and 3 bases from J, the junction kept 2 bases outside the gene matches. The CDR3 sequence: CASRGTDGNTIYF. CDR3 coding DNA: TGTGCCAGCAGGGGGACAGATGGAAACACCATATATTTT.

The CDR3 loop is CASSPHGAGGYNEQFF. The CDR3 nucleotides read TGTGCCAGCAGCCCTCATGGGGCGGGAGGCTACAATGAGCAGTTCTTC. The gene calls are TRBV5-4 and TRBJ2-1; 8 positions match TRBD2. V lost 4 bases and J lost 3; bases outside the gene matches: 9. Germline assignment: CDR1 SGHNT and CDR2 YYREEE (reference sequence). There are 16 residues in the CDR3.

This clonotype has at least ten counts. For the CDR3, the DNA is TGCAGTGCTGCTACCCCTGGAGGGGAGACCCAGTACTTC. Protein sequence: CSAATPGGETQYF. The rearrangement uses TRBV20-1 and TRBJ2-5, with D maybe TRBD2 (6 bases). This CDR3 has 13 amino acids. Germline CDR1 is DFQATT and CDR2 is SNEGSKA (reference sequence). V dropped 5 bases and J dropped 5 bases, with 15 bases sitting between them.

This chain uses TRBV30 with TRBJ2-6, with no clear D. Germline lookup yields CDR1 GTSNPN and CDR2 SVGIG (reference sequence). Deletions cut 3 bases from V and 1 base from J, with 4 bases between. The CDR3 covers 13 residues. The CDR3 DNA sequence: TGTGCCTGGAGAGGTTCTGGGGCCAACGTCCTGACTTTC. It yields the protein CAWRGSGANVLTF.

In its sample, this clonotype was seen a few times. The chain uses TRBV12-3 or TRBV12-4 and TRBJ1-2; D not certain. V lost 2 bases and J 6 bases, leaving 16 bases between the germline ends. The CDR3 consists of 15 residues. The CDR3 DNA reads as TGTGCCAGCAGTTTAACCACCTGGGTCGAGCATGGCTACACCTTC. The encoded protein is CASSLTTWVEHGYTF.

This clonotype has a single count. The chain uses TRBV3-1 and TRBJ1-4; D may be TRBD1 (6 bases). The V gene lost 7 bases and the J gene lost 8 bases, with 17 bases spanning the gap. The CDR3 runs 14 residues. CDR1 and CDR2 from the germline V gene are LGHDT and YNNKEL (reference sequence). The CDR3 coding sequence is TGTGCCAGCACTTTAGGGGGTTCGGACGAAAAACTGTTTTTT. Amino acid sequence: CASTLGGSDEKLFF. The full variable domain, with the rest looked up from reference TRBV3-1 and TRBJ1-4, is DTAVSQTPKYLVTQMGNDKSIKCEQNLGHDTMYWYKQDSKKFLKIMFSYNNKELIINETVPNRFSPKSPDKAHLNLHINSLELGDSAVYFCASTLGGSDEKLFFGSGTQLSVL.

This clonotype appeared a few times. CDR3 loop: CASSQHRGHHSEKLFF. As DNA, the CDR3 is TGTGCCAGCAGTCAACACAGGGGGCATCATAGTGAAAAACTGTTTTTT. This sequence joins TRBV27 and TRBJ1-4; TRBD1 aligns across 9 bases. The CDR3 runs to 16 residues. The germline CDR1 and CDR2 sequences are MNHEY and SMNVEV (reference sequence). Trimming at V came to 5 bases and at J to 7 bases, leaving 11 bases not matched to a gene. Filled out from reference TRBV27 and TRBJ1-4, the complete variable domain reads EAQVTQNPRYLITVTGKKLTVTCSQNMNHEYMSWYRQDPGLGLRQIYYSMNVEVTDKGDVPEGYKVSRKEKRNFPLILESPSPNQTSLYFCASSQHRGHHSEKLFFGSGTQLSVL.

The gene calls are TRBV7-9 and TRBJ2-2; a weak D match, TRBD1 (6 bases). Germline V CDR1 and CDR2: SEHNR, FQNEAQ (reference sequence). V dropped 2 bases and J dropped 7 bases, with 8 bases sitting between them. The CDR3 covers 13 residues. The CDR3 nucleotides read TGTGCCAGCAGCTTACAGGGGAACGGGGAGCTGTTTTTT. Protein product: CASSLQGNGELFF.

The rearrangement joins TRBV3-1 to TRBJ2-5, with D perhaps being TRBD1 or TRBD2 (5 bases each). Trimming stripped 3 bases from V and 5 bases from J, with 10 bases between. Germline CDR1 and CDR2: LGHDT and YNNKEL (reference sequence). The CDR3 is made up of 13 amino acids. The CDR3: CASSQGERETQYF. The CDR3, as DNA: TGTGCCAGCAGCCAGGGGGAGCGGGAGACCCAGTACTTC.

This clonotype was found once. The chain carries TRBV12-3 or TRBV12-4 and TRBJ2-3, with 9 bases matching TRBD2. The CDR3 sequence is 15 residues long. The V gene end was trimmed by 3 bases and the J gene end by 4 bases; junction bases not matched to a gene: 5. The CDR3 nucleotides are TGTGCCAGCAGTTTTGGCGGGGGGGCCTCAGATACGCAGTATTTT. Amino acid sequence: CASSFGGGASDTQYF.

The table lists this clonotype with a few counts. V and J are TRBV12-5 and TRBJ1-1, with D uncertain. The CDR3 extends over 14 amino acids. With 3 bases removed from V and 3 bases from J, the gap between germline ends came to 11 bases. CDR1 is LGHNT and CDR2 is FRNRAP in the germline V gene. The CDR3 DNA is TGTGCTAGTGGTTTTAGGCCCCCGGACACTGAAGCTTTCTTT. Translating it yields CASGFRPPDTEAFF.

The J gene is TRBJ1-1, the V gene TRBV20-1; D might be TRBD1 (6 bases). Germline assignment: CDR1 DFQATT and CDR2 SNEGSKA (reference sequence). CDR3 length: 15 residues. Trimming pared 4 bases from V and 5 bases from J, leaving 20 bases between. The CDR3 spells CSATVVQGRRTEAFF. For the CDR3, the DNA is TGCAGTGCTACGGTGGTACAGGGACGTAGGACTGAAGCTTTCTTT.

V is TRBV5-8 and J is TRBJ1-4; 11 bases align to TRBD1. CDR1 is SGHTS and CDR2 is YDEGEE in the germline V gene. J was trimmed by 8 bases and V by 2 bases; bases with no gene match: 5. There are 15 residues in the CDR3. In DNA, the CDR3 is TGTGCCAGCAGCTTCTTGGACAGGGGGCGCGAAAAACTGTTTTTT. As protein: CASSFLDRGREKLFF.

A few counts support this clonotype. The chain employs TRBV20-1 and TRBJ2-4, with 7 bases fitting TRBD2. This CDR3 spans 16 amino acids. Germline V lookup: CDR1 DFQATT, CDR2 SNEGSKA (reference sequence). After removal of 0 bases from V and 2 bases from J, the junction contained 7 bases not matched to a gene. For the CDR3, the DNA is TGCAGTGCTAGAGACTCGCGGGAGCGTCCCAAAAACATTCAGTACTTC. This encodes CSARDSRERPKNIQYF.

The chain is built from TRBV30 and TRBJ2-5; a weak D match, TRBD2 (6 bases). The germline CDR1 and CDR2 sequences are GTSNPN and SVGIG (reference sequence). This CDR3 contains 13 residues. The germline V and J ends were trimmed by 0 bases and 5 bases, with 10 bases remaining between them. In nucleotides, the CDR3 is TGTGCCTGGAGTGTATCCCTAGCGGAGACCCAGTACTTC. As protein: CAWSVSLAETQYF. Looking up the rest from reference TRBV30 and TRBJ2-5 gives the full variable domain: SQTIHQWPATLVQPVGSPLSLECTVEGTSNPNLYWYRQAAGRGLQLLFYSVGIGQISSEVPQNLSASRPQDRQFILSSKKLLLSDSGFYLCAWSVSLAETQYFGPGTRLLVL.

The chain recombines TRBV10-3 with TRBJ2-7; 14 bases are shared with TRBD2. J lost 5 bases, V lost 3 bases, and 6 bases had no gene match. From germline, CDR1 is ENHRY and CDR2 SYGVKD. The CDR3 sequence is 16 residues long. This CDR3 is CAISEGLAGGSNEQYF. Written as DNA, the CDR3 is TGTGCCATCAGTGAAGGACTAGCGGGAGGTTCCAACGAGCAGTACTTC.

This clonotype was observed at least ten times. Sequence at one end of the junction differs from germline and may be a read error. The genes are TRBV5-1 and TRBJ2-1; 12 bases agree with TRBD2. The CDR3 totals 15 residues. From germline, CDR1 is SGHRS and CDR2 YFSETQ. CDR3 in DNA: TGTGCCAGCAGCTTGGGACTAGCGGGCTACAATGAGCAGTTCTTC. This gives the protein CASSLGLAGYNEQFF. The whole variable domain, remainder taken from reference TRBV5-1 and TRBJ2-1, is KAGVTQTPRYLIKTRGQQVTLSCSPISGHRSVSWYQQTPGQGLQFLFEYFSETQRNKGNFPGRFSGRQFSNSRSEMNVSTLELGDSALYLCASSLGLAGYNEQFFGPGTRLTVL.

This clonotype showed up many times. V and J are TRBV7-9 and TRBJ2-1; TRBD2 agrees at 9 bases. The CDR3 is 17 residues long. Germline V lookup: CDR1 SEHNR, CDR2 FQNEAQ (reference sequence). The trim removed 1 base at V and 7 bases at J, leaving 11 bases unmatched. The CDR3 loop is CASSLDKGGRVENEQFF. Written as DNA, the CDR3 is TGTGCCAGCAGCTTAGACAAGGGCGGGAGGGTCGAAAATGAGCAGTTCTTC. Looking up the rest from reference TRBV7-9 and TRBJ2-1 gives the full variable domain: DTGVSQNPRHKITKRGQNVTFRCDPISEHNRLYWYRQTLGQGPEFLTYFQNEAQLEKSRLLSDRFSAERPKGSFSTLEIQRTEQGDSAMYLCASSLDKGGRVENEQFFGPGTRLTVL.

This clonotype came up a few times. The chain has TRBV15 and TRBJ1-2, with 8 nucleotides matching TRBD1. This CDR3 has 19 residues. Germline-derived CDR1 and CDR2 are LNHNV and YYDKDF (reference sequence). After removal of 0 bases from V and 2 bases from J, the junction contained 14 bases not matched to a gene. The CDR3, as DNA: TGTGCCACCAGCAGAGATTCTACTTTCGGGTCAGGGGGCAACTATGGCTACACCTTC. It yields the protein CATSRDSTFGSGGNYGYTF.

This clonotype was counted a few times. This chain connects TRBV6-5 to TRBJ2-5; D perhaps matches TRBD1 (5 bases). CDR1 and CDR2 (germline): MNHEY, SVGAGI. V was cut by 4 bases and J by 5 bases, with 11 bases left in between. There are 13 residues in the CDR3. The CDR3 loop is CASSSEDTETQYF. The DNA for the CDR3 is TGTGCCAGCAGTTCCGAGGACACTGAGACCCAGTACTTC.

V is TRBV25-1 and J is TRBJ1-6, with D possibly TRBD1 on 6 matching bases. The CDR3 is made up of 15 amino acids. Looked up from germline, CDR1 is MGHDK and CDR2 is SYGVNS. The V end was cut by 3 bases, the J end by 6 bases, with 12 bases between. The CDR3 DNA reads TGTGCCAGCAGTGATCAGGGGCAGCCTAATTCACCCCTCCACTTT. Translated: CASSDQGQPNSPLHF.